A selection of T cell receptor beta chains follows, all from one sample in a study of OX40 agonist ivuxolimab in advanced cancers. Data came from immunoSEQ multiplex PCR; TCRdb stores just in-frame clones and leaves some out. The sample has tens of thousands of clones; 85% to 90% are singletons. The material was CD4+ or CD8+ T cells sorted from blood, obtained in a trial of the OX40 agonist ivuxolimab. The receptors derive from an adult with an advanced solid tumor such as melanoma, head and neck, liver or kidney cancer. CDR3s include the opening cysteine and the closing phenylalanine or tryptophan. A D gene is named only where the DNA matches it firmly. A clone size is listed for some rows: how often the clone was seen (once, few, many), or a class if it is expanded.

>TRBV5-6|NA|NA|TRBJ2-7
TGTGCCAGCAGCTTGAGGGACGGCAGCTCCTACGAGCAGTACTTC
CASSLRDGSSYEQYF
>TRBV27|NA|TRBD1|TRBJ1-5
TGTGCCAGCAGTTTCACAGGGGTTGGACAGCCCCAGCATTTT
CASSFTGVGQPQHF
>TRBV7-9|NA|TRBD2|TRBJ2-4
TGTGCCAGCAGCGGGGGACTAGCGGACTCTACTTTAGCCAAAAACATTCAGTACTTC
CASSGGLADSTLAKNIQYF
>TRBV9|NA|NA|TRBJ2-6
TGTGCCAGCAGCGGGGACTCCTTCTCTGGGGCCAACGTCCTGACTTTC
CASSGDSFSGANVLTF
>TRBV5-1|NA|NA|TRBJ2-7
TGCGCCAGCAGCTTTCTAGGGAACGACGAGCAGTACTTC
CASSFLGNDEQYF
>TRBV19|NA|NA|TRBJ2-7
TGTGCCAGTAGTATAGGAACTCGTAGCTCCTACGAGCAGTACTTC
CASSIGTRSSYEQYF
>TRBV19|NA|NA|TRBJ1-2
TGTGCCAGTAGTATCGGGTCTAACTATGGCTACACCTTC
CASSIGSNYGYTF
>TRBV2|NA|NA|TRBJ2-1
TGTGCCAGTCAATACTCGGGGAATGAGCAGTTCTTC
CASQYSGNEQFF
>TRBV7-2|NA|TRBD1|TRBJ2-1
TGTGCCAGCAGTTTCGGACAGGGGACCGAGCAGTTCTTC
CASSFGQGTEQFF
>TRBV29-1|NA|NA|TRBJ1-5
TGCAGCGTTACCTCGGGTTATAGCAATCAGCCCCAGCATTTT
CSVTSGYSNQPQHF
>TRBV18|NA|NA|TRBJ1-4
TGTGCCAGCTCCGGCGATGAGCGACAGGCGAGTGAAAAACTGTTTTTT
CASSGDERQASEKLFF
>TRBV5-1|NA|NA|TRBJ1-6
TGCGCCAGCAGCTTGGATTTTGGGAGCTCCTATAATTCACCCCTCCACTTT
CASSLDFGSSYNSPLHF
>TRBV10-3|NA|NA|TRBJ2-7
TGTGCCATCAGTGATCCGGGACGCGCCTACGAGCAGTACTTC
CAISDPGRAYEQYF
>TRBV9|many|NA|TRBJ2-1
TGTGCCAGCAGCGTCCGACAGCGAGGATACTACAATGAGCAGTTCTTC
CASSVRQRGYYNEQFF
>TRBV29-1|NA|NA|TRBJ1-2
TGCAGCGTTGAAGATCCTCCTATCGGCTACACCTTC
CSVEDPPIGYTF
>TRBV7-9|NA|TRBD1|TRBJ2-7
TGTGCCAGCAGCCTGTCCCCCGGGACAGAGGTCTACGAGCAGTACTTC
CASSLSPGTEVYEQYF
>TRBV27|NA|NA|TRBJ2-2
TGTGCCAGCAGTTCCGTACCGGACACCGGGGAGCTGTTTTTT
CASSSVPDTGELFF
>TRBV27|few|NA|TRBJ2-2
TGTGCCAGCAGTTTTGGGGTTACGAACACCGGGGAGCTGTTTTTT
CASSFGVTNTGELFF
>TRBV28|NA|NA|TRBJ2-3
TGTGCCAGCAGTTTTTCTAGCGCCGTCACAGATACGCAGTATTTT
CASSFSSAVTDTQYF
>TRBV7-8|NA|TRBD1|TRBJ1-1
TGTGCCAGCAGCTTACCTGGCAGGGGGCCAGAGGCTGAAGCTTTCTTT
CASSLPGRGPEAEAFF
>TRBV6-6|NA|NA|TRBJ1-1
TGTGCCAGCGGCCCTGGTGGTCTAACTGAAGCTTTCTTT
CASGPGGLTEAFF
>TRBV28|NA|NA|TRBJ2-1
TGTGCCAGCAGATTCATCACCGCTTCGGAGGAGCAGTTCTTC
CASRFITASEEQFF
>TRBV4-2|NA|NA|TRBJ2-7
TGTGCCAGCAGCCACCCCGGGGGAGAGCAGTACTTC
CASSHPGGEQYF
>TRBV19|NA|NA|TRBJ2-7
TGTGCCAGTAGTATAGGGACCTCCTACGAGCAGTACTTC
CASSIGTSYEQYF
>TRBV7-9|NA|NA|TRBJ1-3
TGTGCCAGCAGATCTCTCTTGGCCACCATATATTTT
CASRSLLATIYF
>TRBV19|NA|NA|TRBJ1-1
TGTGCCAGTAGTATAGTGGGAGTTGAAGCTTTCTTT
CASSIVGVEAFF
>TRBV6-1|NA|NA|TRBJ1-1
TGTGCCAGCAGTGAAGGGACAGCAGGAACTGAAGCTTTCTTT
CASSEGTAGTEAFF
>TRBV7-9|NA|NA|TRBJ2-2
TGTGCCAGCAGCCCCCAGGATTACACCGGGGAGCTGTTTTTT
CASSPQDYTGELFF